This TCR beta chain was obtained from a study of graft-versus-host responses after intestinal transplantation. The germline V gene encodes CDR1 SEHNR and CDR2 FQNEAQ (reference sequence). Between the trimmed V and J ends, which lost 2 bases and 2 bases, there was a span of 7 bases. This CDR3 region has 13 residues. The authors combined 200,000 CFSE-labeled responder cells with 200,000 irradiated, violet-dye-labeled stimulator cells in plates. Only in-frame clones appear in the TCRdb table, and some are missing; sequencing was by immunoSEQ multiplex PCR. Of about 4,900 clones listed, around 27% were seen once; the top ten hold roughly 7%.

The sequencing used alloreactive CD8+ T cells from a mixed lymphocyte reaction culture, collected before intestinal transplant. Subset meaning: CFSE-low proliferating T cells sorted from approximately six-day pre-transplant mixed lymphocyte reaction (GvH or HvG direction). The receptor was derived from a human patient who received an intestinal transplant. The chain is built from TRBV7-9 and TRBJ2-7; no firm D call. The CDR3 here is CASSLSVTYEQYF. The CDR3 nucleotides are TGTGCCAGCAGCTTATCCGTTACCTACGAGCAGTACTTC.